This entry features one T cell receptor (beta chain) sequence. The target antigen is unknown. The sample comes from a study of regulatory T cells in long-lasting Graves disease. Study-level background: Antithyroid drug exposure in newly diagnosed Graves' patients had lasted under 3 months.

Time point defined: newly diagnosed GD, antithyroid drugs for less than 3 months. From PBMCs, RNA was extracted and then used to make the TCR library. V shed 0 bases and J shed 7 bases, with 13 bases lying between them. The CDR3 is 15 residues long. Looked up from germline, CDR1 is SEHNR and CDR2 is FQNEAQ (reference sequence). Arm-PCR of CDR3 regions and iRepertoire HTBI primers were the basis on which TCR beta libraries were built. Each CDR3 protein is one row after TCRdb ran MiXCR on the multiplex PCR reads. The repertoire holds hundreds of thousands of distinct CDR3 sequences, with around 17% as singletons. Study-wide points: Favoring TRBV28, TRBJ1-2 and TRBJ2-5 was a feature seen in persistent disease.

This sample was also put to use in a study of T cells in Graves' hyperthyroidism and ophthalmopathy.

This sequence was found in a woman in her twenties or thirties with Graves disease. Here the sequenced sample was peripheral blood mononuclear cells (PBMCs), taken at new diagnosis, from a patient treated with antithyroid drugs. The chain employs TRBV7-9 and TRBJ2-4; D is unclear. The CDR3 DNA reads TGTGCCAGCAGCTTAGCGACCCTCGCGGAGAACATTCAGTACTTC. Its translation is CASSLATLAENIQYF. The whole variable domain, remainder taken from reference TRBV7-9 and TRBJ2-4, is DTGVSQNPRHKITKRGQNVTFRCDPISEHNRLYWYRQTLGQGPEFLTYFQNEAQLEKSRLLSDRFSAERPKGSFSTLEIQRTEQGDSAMYLCASSLATLAENIQYFGAGTRLSVL.